Reported below is one TCR beta chain. Its antigen remains unknown. This sample was taken from a study of human T cells and chemical hapten exposure. Findings and caveats of the study: In the PT1 data, expanded TCR counts showed a positive correlation with patch test score.

TCRdb redid the calling of the RACE reads with MiXCR, one entry per CDR3 protein. The sample gives 89,000 or so distinct CDR3 sequences, less than 8.5% of which show up once; 1.3% is in the top ten. Stated time point: patch test 2, 6 weeks after DPC sensitization. Treatment given: therapeutic diphenylcyclopropenone sensitization with weekly scalp DPC. The V and J ends lost 5 bases and 3 bases, in that order; junction bases with no gene match: 13. The CDR3 loop spans 17 amino acids. Germline CDR1 reads SGHVS; CDR2 reads FNYEAQ. The source is a woman aged 25 to 39 with alopecia areata. Some clones in this sample may be carry-over from other donors' samples. The chain combines TRBV7-6 with TRBJ1-5, with 7 positions matching TRBD1. Sequenced here: whole blood, sampled in connection with sensitization to the hapten diphenylcyclopropenone (DPC). This chain's CDR3 is CASSQGGGRAPNQPQHF. CDR3 nucleotides: TGTGCCAGCAGCCAGGGGGGTGGAAGGGCCCCCAATCAGCCCCAGCATTTT.